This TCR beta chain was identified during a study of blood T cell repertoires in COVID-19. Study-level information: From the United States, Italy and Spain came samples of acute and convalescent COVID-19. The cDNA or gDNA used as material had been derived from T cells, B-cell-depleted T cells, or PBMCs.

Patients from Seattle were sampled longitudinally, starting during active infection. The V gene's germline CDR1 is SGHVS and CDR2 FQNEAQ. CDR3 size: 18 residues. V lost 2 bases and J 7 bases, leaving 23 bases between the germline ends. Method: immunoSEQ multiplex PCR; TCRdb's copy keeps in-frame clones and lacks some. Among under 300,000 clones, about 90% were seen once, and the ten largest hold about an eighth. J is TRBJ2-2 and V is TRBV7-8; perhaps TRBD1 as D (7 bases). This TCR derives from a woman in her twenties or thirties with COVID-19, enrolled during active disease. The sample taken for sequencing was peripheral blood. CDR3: CASSLRRDSYTGNGELFF. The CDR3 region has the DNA TGTGCCAGCAGCTTAAGGAGGGACAGTTACACCGGGAACGGGGAGCTGTTTTTT.